The rows below give T cell receptor beta chains drawn from one sample of a study of cytomegalovirus exposure and HLA in healthy donors. Libraries were prepared by immunoSEQ multiplex PCR; TCRdb keeps only in-frame clonotypes and omits some of them. The sample has about 150,000 clones, around 90% seen once. Sequencing was done on a sample of PBMCs. Receptors originate from a woman in her 40s in good health and CMV-seronegative. CDR3s leave out the opening cysteine and the closing phenylalanine or tryptophan. Each record gives: J gene, V gene, CDR3 protein.

TRBJ2-3	TRBV9	ASSAQWGGQDTQY
TRBJ2-7	TRBV7-2	ASSLFLVRQGWGEQY
TRBJ2-3	TRBV29-1	SEGQGSADTQY
TRBJ2-5	TRBV28	ASSQLSRQGVETQY
TRBJ1-4	TRBV5-6	ASHAREINEKLF
TRBJ2-5	TRBV7-8	ASSLDRISRGTQY
TRBJ1-2	TRBV7-9	SSSLKGGDGYT
TRBJ2-3	TRBV5-1	ASSPGFTDTQY
TRBJ2-3	TRBV5-4	ASSQGGTDTQY
TRBJ2-1	TRBV2	ASRARLAGEGNNEQF
TRBJ2-7	TRBV29-1	SVAGLAGRYEQY
TRBJ2-7	TRBV10-1	ATSQGGQGHYEQY
TRBJ2-6	TRBV19	ASSARDGANVLT
TRBJ2-1	TRBV5-6	ASSLSRNEQF
NA	TRBV4-3	ASSLNQVDRSPSYEQY
TRBJ2-5	TRBV7-8	ASSLLTRQETQY
TRBJ2-1	TRBV6-5	ASSPGLAPYNEQF
TRBJ2-7	TRBV27	ASRIQSTGGYEQY
TRBJ1-5	TRBV19	ASSTQGARGQPQH
TRBJ2-2	TRBV2	ASSVRLAGGHTGELF
TRBJ1-2	TRBV6-1	ASSEVYGNYGYT
TRBJ2-1	TRBV2	ASSRPGDNEQF
TRBJ2-7	TRBV7-8	ASSLREGLEEQY
TRBJ2-7	TRBV4-1	ASSQGQGGSYEQY
TRBJ2-3	TRBV27	ASSFSARYTDTQY
TRBJ2-7	TRBV25-1	ASSQGLAGEEQY
TRBJ1-2	TRBV18	ASSPIEGTDYGYT
TRBJ2-7	TRBV5-6	ASSLDGSSYEQY
TRBJ2-3	TRBV7-8	ASSLAIILGAKGNTDTQY
TRBJ2-1	TRBV5-1	ASSVGRGADEQF
TRBJ2-5	TRBV5-1	ASSTQTGGWETQY
TRBJ1-2	TRBV7-9	ASSLVPDNYT
TRBJ1-1	TRBV5-6	ASSLGRQRNTEAF
TRBJ2-1	TRBV5-1	ASSEIAGPGYNEQF
TRBJ2-7	TRBV28	ASCPRDTPYEQY
TRBJ2-2	TRBV5-1	ASSLVSSGHTGELF
TRBJ2-2	TRBV2	ASRGLATSYTGELF
TRBJ2-7	TRBV27	ASSSRTGTPYEQY
TRBJ2-4	TRBV9	ASSVDPGPPKNIQY
TRBJ2-5	TRBV6-5	ASSYSTSQSEETQY
TRBJ2-5	TRBV5-7	ASSLDRVETQY
TRBJ2-1	TRBV5-4	ASSLADEQF
TRBJ1-1	TRBV7-9	ASSFPTGKTEAF
TRBJ1-4	TRBV20-1	SARIGEKLF
TRBJ1-1	TRBV11-1	ASSLEQRRAPPGGPEAF
TRBJ2-3	TRBV4-2	ASSQDIRAAASTDTQY
TRBJ1-2	TRBV5-4	ASTFTGYNYGYT
TRBJ1-4	TRBV11-3	ASSLDRLEKLF
TRBJ2-7	TRBV30	AWSISYEQY
TRBJ2-1	TRBV27	ASRYQLAGAPNEQF
TRBJ2-1	TRBV5-4	ASSRWGGREDL
TRBJ1-2	TRBV9	ASSPHGQGGYGYT
TRBJ1-1	TRBV29-1	SVEPRQGKEAF